This TCR beta chain was sequenced in a study of technical replicates of blood from a handful of donors. Clones were read by immunoSEQ multiplex PCR, and TCRdb kept only the in-frame ones, dropping some. This table holds more than 60,000 clones, 90% to 95% found once. CDR3 length: 13 residues. The germline gives CDR1 GTSNPN, CDR2 SVGIG (reference sequence). V was pared by 8 bases and J by 3 bases, with 13 bases between. The V gene is TRBV30, the J gene TRBJ1-4, with D possibly being TRBD1 (5 bases). Sequenced input: T cells isolated from PBMCs. The sequence came from a human donor in good health. The CDR3 loop is CAISVGANEKLFF. For the CDR3, the DNA is TGTGCCATTTCCGTAGGGGCTAATGAAAAACTGTTTTTT.